Following are 18 T cell receptor beta chains from one sample sequenced in a study of T-cell memory formation after mild COVID-19. Each CDR3 protein gets one entry after TCRdb re-called the 5' RACE reads with MiXCR. In the table there are about 410,000 distinct CDR3 sequences, about 20% of which are singletons. The sequenced sample was PBMCs or a T cell subset sorted from them (not recorded which). Receptors were obtained from a man in his late teens or twenties who had mild COVID-19 (a few samples of this study predate the infection). Cell type and time point are not known.

The V and J genes are TRBV5-1 and TRBJ2-1; TRBD1 aligns across 8 bases. V gave up 4 bases and J gave up 8 bases; unmatched junction bases: 11. The CDR3 loop spans 15 amino acids. Germline assignment: CDR1 SGHRS and CDR2 YFSETQ. The CDR3 DNA reads TGCGCCAGCAGCCCTGGACAGGGCTCTGTCTATGAGCAGTTCTTC. Encoded protein: CASSPGQGSVYEQFF.

This chain links TRBV3-1 with TRBJ1-1; 7 nucleotides match TRBD1. The germline CDR1 and CDR2 sequences are LGHDT and YNNKEL (reference sequence). The CDR3 runs to 14 residues. Trimming took 4 bases from V and 5 from J; bases not matched to a gene: 7. The CDR3 sequence: CASSPTGDVTEAFF. The CDR3 DNA sequence: TGTGCCAGCAGCCCTACAGGGGATGTGACTGAAGCTTTCTTT.

The table lists this clonotype with a few counts. The V gene is TRBV6-5, the J gene TRBJ1-1; the D gene is possibly TRBD1 (5 bases). This CDR3 contains 13 residues. The germline gives CDR1 MNHEY, CDR2 SVGAGI. Trimming stripped 2 bases from V and 6 bases from J, with 10 bases between. The CDR3 loop reads CASSYGWGAEAFF. The CDR3 nucleotides read TGTGCCAGCAGTTACGGCTGGGGGGCTGAAGCTTTCTTT.

This clonotype was counted a few times. The rearrangement uses TRBV7-3 and TRBJ1-6; 9 bases match TRBD1. There are 15 residues in the CDR3. J was trimmed by 7 bases and V by 5 bases; bases with no gene match: 6. Germline V gene lookup returns CDR1 SGHTA and CDR2 FQGTGA. The CDR3 DNA follows: TGTGCCAGCAGCGCGGGACAGGGCGCGAATTCACCCCTCCACTTT. Translation gives CASSAGQGANSPLHF.

The chain uses TRBV27 and TRBJ1-5; D possibly corresponds to TRBD1 (6 bases). The CDR3 loop spans 15 amino acids. Trimming pared 5 bases from V and 3 bases from J, leaving 14 bases between. Germline V gives CDR1 MNHEY, CDR2 SMNVEV (reference sequence). The CDR3: CASSGTTGTNQPQHF. DNA for the CDR3: TGTGCCAGCAGTGGAACGACAGGCACCAATCAGCCCCAGCATTTT.

This clonotype appeared a few times. This rearrangement joins TRBV6-5 to TRBJ2-5; D is unclear. Germline V gene lookup returns CDR1 MNHEY and CDR2 SVGAGI. V dropped 4 bases and J dropped 0 bases, with 6 bases sitting between them. The CDR3 consists of 13 residues. CDR3 amino acids: CASSSTYQETQYF. The DNA of the CDR3 is TGTGCCAGCAGTTCAACGTACCAAGAGACCCAGTACTTC.

This clonotype was counted at least ten times. V and J are TRBV20-1 and TRBJ2-4; D possibly corresponds to TRBD2 (6 bases). Germline loops: CDR1 DFQATT, CDR2 SNEGSKA (reference sequence). This CDR3 has 13 residues. The V and J ends lost 0 bases and 7 bases respectively, with 10 bases between them. CDR3 sequence: CSARDWRVNIQYF. In nucleotides, the CDR3 is TGCAGTGCTAGAGATTGGAGGGTGAACATTCAGTACTTC.

This clonotype was observed a handful of times. Here the CDR3 DNA reads TGTGCCAGCAGCCAGAGCGCCGGGACGTACAATGAGCAGTTCTTC. It yields the protein CASSQSAGTYNEQFF. This chain joins TRBV3-1 and TRBJ2-1; D is possibly TRBD1 or TRBD2 (5 bases each). This CDR3 spans 15 amino acids. Germline-derived CDR1 and CDR2 are LGHDT and YNNKEL (reference sequence). Trimming pared 3 bases from V and 4 bases from J, leaving 13 bases between.

This clonotype was observed at least ten times. The genes are TRBV5-1 and TRBJ2-7; D not certain. Germline loops: CDR1 SGHRS, CDR2 YFSETQ. The germline V and J ends were trimmed by 1 base and 0 bases, with 11 bases remaining between them. There are 15 residues in the CDR3. In DNA form, the CDR3 reads TGCGCCAGCAGCTTGAGGGCCGAGTCCTCCTACGAGCAGTACTTC. It is translated as CASSLRAESSYEQYF.

The V and J genes are TRBV6-2 or TRBV6-3 and TRBJ2-3; D remains ambiguous. The CDR3 has 13 amino acids. Germline lookup yields CDR1 MNHEY and CDR2 SVGEGT. With 6 bases removed from V and 6 bases from J, the gap between germline ends came to 13 bases. The CDR3 nucleotides read TGTGCCAGCAGAACGAGGTTGGGGGATACGCAGTATTTT. Translation: CASRTRLGDTQYF.

The chain has TRBV7-2 and TRBJ1-2; 8 nucleotides line up with TRBD1. Germline V gene sequence: CDR1 SGHTA, CDR2 FQGNSA. CDR3 length: 16 amino acids. V dropped 6 bases and J dropped 0; count of bases not matched to a gene: 9. The CDR3 DNA sequence: TGTGCCAGCAGGCACGACAGGGGTATTCCTAACTATGGCTACACCTTC. The encoded protein is CASRHDRGIPNYGYTF.

The chain couples TRBV6-5 to TRBJ2-3; TRBD1 might be the D (6 bases). Germline CDR1 and CDR2: MNHEY and SVGAGI. The CDR3 has 12 residues. Between the trimmed V and J ends, which lost 9 bases and 4 bases, there was a span of 11 bases. The CDR3 here is CASARGSDTQYF. As DNA, the CDR3 is TGTGCCAGTGCGAGGGGGTCAGATACGCAGTATTTT.

V usage is TRBV29-1 and J usage is TRBJ2-1; D remains ambiguous. This CDR3 is built from 11 residues. Germline V gene sequence: CDR1 SQVTM, CDR2 ANQGSEA. V lost 8 bases to trimming and J lost 7 bases, with 12 bases between them. This CDR3 is CSPRANNEQFF. The CDR3 coding sequence is TGCAGCCCTCGGGCTAATAATGAGCAGTTCTTC.

This clonotype came up a few times. The V and J genes are TRBV2 and TRBJ2-7; D unclear. CDR3 length: 14 amino acids. Germline V lookup: CDR1 SNHLY, CDR2 FYNNEI. The ends were cut back, 2 bases at V and 3 bases at J, with 11 bases in the middle. The CDR3, as DNA: TGTGCCAGCAGTGAAAGTGGCAGCCTCTACGAGCAGTACTTC. Translating it yields CASSESGSLYEQYF.

This clonotype has only a few counts. CDR3 DNA: TGTGCCAGCTCACCTCCGGGCCACAAGGGGACCCAGTACTTC. Its protein product is CASSPPGHKGTQYF. The V and J genes are TRBV18 and TRBJ2-5; D is unresolved. Per germline, CDR1 KGHSH and CDR2 LQKENI. V lost 3 bases and J 7 bases, leaving 15 bases between the germline ends. The CDR3 has 14 residues.

J is TRBJ1-5 and V is TRBV7-9; D is perhaps TRBD1 (5 bases). With 5 bases removed from V and 3 bases from J, the gap between germline ends came to 17 bases. CDR1 is SEHNR and CDR2 is FQNEAQ in the germline V gene (reference sequence). This CDR3 spans 16 amino acids. The CDR3 DNA reads TGTGCCAGCAGCCCAAAGGGGAGGGAGCCCAATCAGCCCCAGCATTTT. It codes for CASSPKGREPNQPQHF.

This clonotype showed up just a few times. This chain connects TRBV7-2 to TRBJ2-1; 7 nucleotides line up with TRBD2. Germline V CDR1 and CDR2: SGHTA, FQGNSA. The CDR3 consists of 15 residues. V lost 5 bases and J lost 5; bases outside the gene matches: 9. CDR3 loop: CASSESSGGDNEQFF. CDR3 bases: TGTGCCAGCAGCGAATCGTCGGGGGGTGACAATGAGCAGTTCTTC.

This clonotype showed up just a few times. V and J are TRBV27 and TRBJ2-7, with 8 bases lining up with TRBD2. The CDR3 loop spans 14 amino acids. V lost 5 bases and J lost 7; bases outside the gene matches: 10. Germline CDR1 reads MNHEY; CDR2 reads SMNVEV (reference sequence). CDR3 sequence reads: CASSPGGGGVEQYF. CDR3 in DNA: TGTGCCAGCAGTCCCGGGGGGGGTGGTGTGGAGCAGTACTTC.